This paragraph reports one TCR beta chain. Antigen specificity is unknown. This sample is drawn from a study of shared clonotypes between healthy human individuals. In the study overall: Each donor had three CD4 naive, three CD4 memory, two CD8 naive and one CD8 memory plate.

Broader study findings: A generally larger estimated richness was seen in naive subsets than in memory subsets.

An even split of each subset's genomic DNA across several immunoSEQ plates was performed. Sequenced by immunoSEQ multiplex PCR; TCRdb stores in-frame clones only, minus some. This table has about 2.4 million clones, 90% to 95% appearing once. The CDR3 has 15 amino acids. V lost 6 bases and J 1 base, leaving 10 bases between the germline ends. CDR1 is MDHEN and CDR2 is SYDVKM in the germline V gene. The chain joins TRBV28 to TRBJ2-6; D remains unclear. Sequencing was performed on naive CD4+ T cells from PBMCs. Documented subset: CD45RA+ positively selected. The TCR was taken from a man aged 18-30 years in good health. Some clones in this sample may be carry-over from other donors' samples. The CDR3 here is CASSQTTSGANVLTF. CDR3 in DNA: TGTGCCAGCAGCCAAACAACATCTGGGGCCAACGTCCTGACTTTC.